Shown below are 32 T cell receptor beta chains from a single sample sequenced in a study of T cell responses to AZD1222 COVID-19 vaccine. Repertoires were generated with immunoSEQ multiplex PCR, while TCRdb's copy carries only in-frame clones and drops some. The repertoire holds fewer than 150,000 clones, with about 92% as singletons. The source was peripheral blood, collected 28 days after the second AZD1222 dose. The origin of the receptors is an adult who received the AZD1222 COVID-19 vaccine.

CDR3 sequence: CASSTTRKSYEQYF. The DNA of the CDR3 is TGTGCCAGCAGCACCACTAGAAAATCCTACGAGCAGTACTTC. The J gene is TRBJ2-7, the V gene TRBV11-2, with D maybe TRBD2 (5 bases). Per the germline V gene, CDR1 is SGHAT and CDR2 is FQNNGV. The V end was cut by 5 bases, the J end by 1 base, with 12 bases between. This CDR3 is built from 14 residues.

This chain joins TRBV30 and TRBJ2-3, with 11 positions matching TRBD2. V lost 4 bases, J lost 4 bases, and 7 bases stayed unmatched. The CDR3 is 15 residues long. CDR1 GTSNPN and CDR2 SVGIG come from the germline V gene (reference sequence). The CDR3 sequence is CAWNPGLAVSDTQYF. The CDR3 DNA follows: TGTGCCTGGAATCCGGGACTAGCGGTATCAGATACGCAGTATTTT.

The chain links TRBV30 to TRBJ1-1; maybe TRBD1 (5 bases). The germline CDR1 and CDR2 sequences are GTSNPN and SVGIG (reference sequence). Trimming pared 5 bases from V and 2 bases from J, leaving 12 bases between. There are 13 residues in the CDR3. The CDR3 sequence is CAWEKTDNTEAFF. CDR3 in DNA: TGTGCCTGGGAAAAGACAGATAACACTGAAGCTTTCTTT. Drawing the rest from reference TRBV30 and TRBJ1-1, the complete variable domain is SQTIHQWPATLVQPVGSPLSLECTVEGTSNPNLYWYRQAAGRGLQLLFYSVGIGQISSEVPQNLSASRPQDRQFILSSKKLLLSDSGFYLCAWEKTDNTEAFFGQGTRLTVV.

The rearrangement links TRBV19 to TRBJ1-1, with D uncertain. Germline V lookup: CDR1 LNHDA, CDR2 SQIVND (reference sequence). CDR3 length: 13 amino acids. V dropped 6 bases and J dropped 5 bases, with 13 bases sitting between them. The CDR3 nucleotides are TGTGCCAGTAGCTTAAGGGTAAGGACTGAAGCTTTCTTT. Amino acids: CASSLRVRTEAFF.

The chain recombines TRBV2 with TRBJ1-2; 8 nucleotides agree with TRBD1. V shed 7 bases and J 3 bases; nucleotides not matched to a gene: 1. The CDR3 consists of 12 residues. In germline, CDR1 is SNHLY, CDR2 FYNNEI. CDR3 sequence: CASKQGDYGYTF. The CDR3 DNA follows: TGTGCCAGCAAACAGGGGGACTATGGCTACACCTTC.

V and J are TRBV7-8 and TRBJ1-1; the match to TRBD1 covers 7 bases. CDR1 and CDR2 (germline): SGHVS, FQNEAQ. With V trimmed by 5 bases and J by 0 bases, 6 bases remained unmatched. The CDR3 has 15 amino acids. CDR3 bases: TGTGCCAGCAGCCCAACAGGGGAAATGAACACTGAAGCTTTCTTT. Protein product: CASSPTGEMNTEAFF.

The rearrangement uses TRBV20-1 and TRBJ1-5, with D tentatively TRBD1 (5 bases). V lost 6 bases and J lost 6, with 15 bases in between. Germline V gene sequence: CDR1 DFQATT, CDR2 SNEGSKA (reference sequence). This CDR3 has 13 amino acids. CDR3 sequence reads: CSASTGTSQPQHF. The CDR3 nucleotides read TGCAGTGCAAGTACCGGGACTTCTCAGCCCCAGCATTTT.

J is TRBJ2-1 and V is TRBV18, with a weak D call TRBD2 (8 bases). The CDR3 runs to 15 residues. CDR1 is KGHSH, CDR2 LQKENI, per germline. V was shortened by 6 bases and J by 7 bases, with 19 bases between the two germline ends. CDR3 loop: CASSPPGGGGNEQFF. DNA for the CDR3: TGTGCCAGCTCGCCCCCGGGAGGGGGCGGGAATGAGCAGTTCTTC.

V and J are TRBV7-9 and TRBJ2-1; D is possibly TRBD1 or TRBD2 (5 bases each). CDR1 and CDR2 (germline): SEHNR, FQNEAQ (reference sequence). Trimming took 5 bases from V and 8 from J, leaving 10 bases between them. CDR3 length equals 12 residues. The CDR3 is CASSRPGHEQFF. In DNA form, the CDR3 reads TGTGCCAGCAGCCGACCGGGACATGAGCAGTTCTTC.

The genes are TRBV5-6 and TRBJ1-2; D gene ambiguous. Trimming cost V 4 bases and J 4 bases, with 8 bases left between them. Germline values: CDR1 SGHDT, CDR2 YYEEEE. This CDR3 is built from 12 residues. DNA of the CDR3: TGTGCCAGCAGCGAGCTAGGCTATGGCTACACCTTC. It is translated as CASSELGYGYTF.

This clone was seen a few times. The rearrangement uses TRBV5-4 and TRBJ2-7, with D unclear. Trimming removed 4 bases from V and 4 bases from J, with 12 bases in between. CDR1 is SGHNT, CDR2 YYREEE, per germline (reference sequence). The CDR3 runs 13 residues. Written as DNA, the CDR3 is TGTGCCAGCAGCCACGTCGGGCGTTACGAGCAGTACTTC. It is translated as CASSHVGRYEQYF.

The chain joins TRBV5-5 to TRBJ1-3; TRBD1 is a possible D gene (6 bases). Germline values: CDR1 SGHKS, CDR2 YYEKEE (reference sequence). V dropped 4 bases and J dropped 4 bases, with 12 bases sitting between them. The CDR3 is 14 residues long. CDR3 amino acids: CASSPGTLGNTIYF. CDR3 DNA: TGTGCCAGCAGCCCCGGGACACTCGGAAACACCATATATTTT.

The rearrangement joins TRBV11-2 to TRBJ2-1; maybe TRBD2 (7 bases). The CDR3 contains 15 residues. V was trimmed by 5 bases and J by 6 bases, leaving 17 bases between them. CDR1 is SGHAT, CDR2 FQNNGV, per germline. Here the CDR3 DNA reads TGTGCCAGCAGCCCCCGGGGGGCGTGGAGCAATGAGCAGTTCTTC. It translates to CASSPRGAWSNEQFF.

V gene TRBV6-6 combines with J gene TRBJ2-5; D is possibly TRBD1 or TRBD2 (5 bases each). Germline values: CDR1 MNHNY, CDR2 SVGAGI (reference sequence). The CDR3 extends over 15 amino acids. V gave up 3 bases and J gave up 2 bases, with 13 bases separating them. CDR3 residues: CASSYGQGGQETQYF. CDR3 DNA: TGTGCCAGCAGTTATGGTCAGGGCGGGCAAGAGACCCAGTACTTC.

The V call is TRBV7-9, the J call TRBJ2-1; D uncertain. Trimming took 11 bases from V and 9 from J, leaving 14 bases between them. Looked up from germline, CDR1 is SEHNR and CDR2 is FQNEAQ (reference sequence). CDR3 length equals 11 residues. The CDR3 here is CALRLEIEQFF. The DNA of the CDR3 is TGTGCCCTACGGCTAGAGATTGAGCAGTTCTTC.

The sample holds one count of this clone. The J gene is TRBJ2-3, the V gene TRBV3-1 (or the pseudogene TRBV3-2); D ambiguous. In germline, CDR1 is LGHDT, CDR2 YNNKEL (reference sequence). The CDR3 runs 13 residues. The V and J ends lost 1 base and 4 bases respectively, with 6 bases between them. The CDR3 DNA sequence: TGTGCCAGCAGCCAAGGCCTCGCAGATACGCAGTATTTT. Translation: CASSQGLADTQYF.

This clone appeared a few times. The V and J genes are TRBV7-2 and TRBJ2-7; D might be TRBD1 (6 bases). Germline-derived CDR1 and CDR2 are SGHTA and FQGNSA. The V gene lost 3 bases and the J gene lost 4 bases, with 13 bases spanning the gap. The CDR3 covers 14 residues. The CDR3 loop reads CASSFGGGPYEQYF. The CDR3 bases are TGTGCCAGCAGCTTTGGTGGGGGCCCTTACGAGCAGTACTTC.

V is TRBV3-1 (or the pseudogene TRBV3-2) and J is TRBJ2-7; 11 nucleotides line up with TRBD2. Looked up from germline, CDR1 is LGHDT and CDR2 is YNNKEL (reference sequence). Unmatched junction bases numbered 14, after V lost 1 base and J lost 0 bases. CDR3 length: 20 amino acids. CDR3 in DNA: TGTGCCAGCAGCCAAGGGGGTAGCGGGAGGGCCCGCGGGTTCTCCTACGAGCAGTACTTC. It is translated as CASSQGGSGRARGFSYEQYF.

This sequence joins TRBV18 and TRBJ1-3; D is unclear. V was clipped by 1 base and J by 13 bases, with 17 bases between them. Germline assignment: CDR1 KGHSH and CDR2 LQKENI. This CDR3 has 14 amino acids. This CDR3 is CASSPRSPSQGIYF. CDR3 coding DNA: TGTGCCAGCTCACCACGCTCTCCCTCCCAAGGAATATATTTT.

V is TRBV7-2 and J is TRBJ1-2, with 8 bases lining up with TRBD1. J gave up 4 bases and V 4 bases, and 11 bases lay outside the gene matches. Germline V lookup: CDR1 SGHTA, CDR2 FQGNSA. The CDR3 totals 16 residues. This CDR3 is CASSSQTGAGGYGYTF. CDR3 DNA sequence: TGTGCCAGCAGCTCTCAGACAGGGGCGGGAGGCTATGGCTACACCTTC.

The V gene is TRBV3-1 (or the pseudogene TRBV3-2), the J gene TRBJ1-1; 7 bases line up with TRBD1. CDR3 length: 13 residues. Germline V gives CDR1 LGHDT, CDR2 YNNKEL (reference sequence). The ends lost 3 bases at V and 10 bases at J; junction bases unmatched: 8. In DNA form, the CDR3 reads TGTGCCAGCAGCCACCAGGGGGAGGCAGGAGCTTTCTTT. This gives the protein CASSHQGEAGAFF.

The chain couples TRBV9 to TRBJ2-1; TRBD2 agrees at 12 bases. Trimming cost V 4 bases and J 9 bases; bases outside gene matches: 17. Per the germline V gene, CDR1 is SGDLS and CDR2 is YYNGEE. There are 18 residues in the CDR3. The CDR3 here is CASSPLLPPSGGAGEQFF. The CDR3 DNA reads TGTGCCAGCAGCCCCCTCTTGCCCCCTAGCGGGGGGGCGGGTGAGCAGTTCTTC.

This chain connects TRBV12-3 or TRBV12-4 to TRBJ2-1; D unclear. CDR3 length: 12 residues. Trimming took 5 bases from V and 6 from J, leaving 8 bases between them. CDR3 sequence: CASSGPGNEQFF. The CDR3 coding sequence is TGTGCCAGCAGTGGGCCCGGCAATGAGCAGTTCTTC.

V gene TRBV6-2 or TRBV6-3 combines with J gene TRBJ2-6; D is tentatively TRBD1 or TRBD2 (5 bases each). Germline V lookup: CDR1 MNHEY, CDR2 SVGEGT. Trimming stripped 7 bases from V and 0 bases from J, with 13 bases between. The CDR3 has 16 amino acids. CDR3: CASTPGRFSGANVLTF. As DNA, the CDR3 is TGTGCCAGCACCCCGGGACGGTTCTCTGGGGCCAACGTCCTGACTTTC.

This rearrangement joins TRBV7-2 to TRBJ1-2, with TRBD1 as a possible D gene (5 bases). Germline values: CDR1 SGHTA, CDR2 FQGNSA. Trimming removed 0 bases at V and 7 bases at J, with 18 bases between. The CDR3 sequence is 16 residues long. The CDR3: CASSLAWGPSSGGYTF. The CDR3 DNA follows: TGTGCCAGCAGCTTAGCATGGGGCCCCAGCAGCGGTGGCTACACCTTC.

The V call is TRBV10-2, the J call TRBJ2-3, with a possible D match to TRBD1 (5 bases). Germline-derived CDR1 and CDR2 are WSHSY and SAAADI. V was cut by 8 bases and J by 5 bases, with 14 bases left in between. This CDR3 has 13 amino acids. CDR3 residues: CASATQERDTQYF. The CDR3 coding sequence is TGCGCCAGCGCCACACAGGAACGAGATACGCAGTATTTT.

This clone was counted a single time. The chain couples TRBV2 to TRBJ2-3, with no clear D. The CDR3 is 15 residues long. Per the germline V gene, CDR1 is SNHLY and CDR2 is FYNNEI. V lost 1 base to trimming and J lost 0 bases, with 8 bases between them. CDR3 sequence (DNA): TGTGCCAGCAGTGAAGTGGACCCAAGCACAGATACGCAGTATTTT. This sequence encodes CASSEVDPSTDTQYF.

This chain connects TRBV6-6 to TRBJ1-1; D ambiguous. Germline V gene data show CDR1 as MNHNY and CDR2 as SVGAGI (reference sequence). The CDR3 length is 16 residues. Deletions cut 6 bases from V and 0 bases from J, with 17 bases between. CDR3 loop: CASSPIVELLNTEAFF. The CDR3 nucleotides read TGTGCCAGCAGCCCGATTGTTGAGTTATTGAACACTGAAGCTTTCTTT.

The genes are TRBV18 and TRBJ2-7; maybe TRBD2 (6 bases). Trimming left V 0 bases short and J 2 bases short, with 14 bases between. CDR3 size: 16 residues. Per germline, CDR1 KGHSH and CDR2 LQKENI. CDR3 sequence: CASSPPVRLVPYEQYF. For the CDR3, the DNA is TGTGCCAGCTCACCACCGGTCCGACTAGTACCCTACGAGCAGTACTTC.

V gene TRBV5-3 combines with J gene TRBJ1-2, with a tentative D call TRBD1 (5 bases). TRBV5-3 qualifies as an ORF whose function is uncertain. The CDR3 is made up of 15 amino acids. Trimming cost V 2 bases and J 6 bases, with 17 bases left between them. Here the CDR3 reads CARSFEGARRDGYTF. In DNA form, the CDR3 reads TGTGCCAGAAGCTTTGAAGGGGCTAGAAGGGATGGCTACACCTTC.

The gene calls are TRBV5-6 and TRBJ2-1; TRBD2 might be the D (6 bases). The CDR3 is 16 amino acids. Trimming cost V 4 bases and J 1 base, with 15 bases left between them. Germline-derived CDR1 and CDR2 are SGHDT and YYEEEE. The CDR3 region is CASSTLGLESYNEQFF. The CDR3 DNA sequence: TGTGCCAGCAGCACGTTGGGACTGGAGTCCTACAATGAGCAGTTCTTC.

The chain links TRBV29-1 to TRBJ1-3; D is unresolved. Germline CDR1 and CDR2: SQVTM and ANQGSEA. The V and J ends lost 8 bases and 0 bases respectively, with 14 bases between them. The CDR3 is 14 residues long. Written as DNA, the CDR3 is TGCAGCCTCAACGCCTCGTACTCTGGAAACACCATATATTTT. This gives the protein CSLNASYSGNTIYF.